This entry describes one TCR beta chain. These data are taken from a study of control samples from healthy donors and cancer patients. The assay was immunoSEQ multiplex PCR, and TCRdb's table has in-frame clones only and misses some. The sample holds 90,000 to 100,000 clones; 79% are singletons and the top ten take over 9.5%. V was trimmed by 5 bases and J by 1 base, leaving 9 bases between them. Germline V gene data show CDR1 as MNHEY and CDR2 as SMNVEV (reference sequence). The CDR3 loop spans 13 amino acids. This sequence originates from a woman aged 25 to 39 in good health. The rearrangement uses TRBV27 and TRBJ2-7; D uncertain. Sequenced input: blood. CDR3 nucleotides: TGTGCCAGCAGTCGGCCTCCATCCTACGAGCAGTACTTC. Translating it yields CASSRPPSYEQYF.